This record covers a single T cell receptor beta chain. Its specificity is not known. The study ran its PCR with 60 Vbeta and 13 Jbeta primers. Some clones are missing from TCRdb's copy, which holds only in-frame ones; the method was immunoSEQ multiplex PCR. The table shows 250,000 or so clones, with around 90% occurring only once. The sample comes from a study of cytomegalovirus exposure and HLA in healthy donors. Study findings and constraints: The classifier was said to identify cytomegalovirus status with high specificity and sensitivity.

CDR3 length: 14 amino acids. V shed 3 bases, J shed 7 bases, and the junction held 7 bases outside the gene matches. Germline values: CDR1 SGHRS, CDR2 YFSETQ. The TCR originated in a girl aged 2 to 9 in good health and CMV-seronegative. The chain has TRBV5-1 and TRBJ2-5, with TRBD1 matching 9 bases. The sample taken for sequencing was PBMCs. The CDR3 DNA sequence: TGCGCCAGCAGCTCCGGGACAGGGCGGGCGACCCAGTACTTC. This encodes CASSSGTGRATQYF. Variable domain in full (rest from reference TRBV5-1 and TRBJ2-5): KAGVTQTPRYLIKTRGQQVTLSCSPISGHRSVSWYQQTPGQGLQFLFEYFSETQRNKGNFPGRFSGRQFSNSRSEMNVSTLELGDSALYLCASSSGTGRATQYFGPGTRLLVL.